This TCR beta chain was profiled in a study of early T cells in non-severe SARS-CoV-2 infection (dated by TCRdb to about 2021). With regard to the full study: Because TCR sequencing relied on bulk RNA taken from unsorted whole blood, pairing of alpha and beta chains was not possible.

Overall study results and their limits: Matching against VDJdb was skewed toward anti-spike CD8 responses, likely underestimated virus-specific expansions, and missed private and CD4 specificities.

The table lists this clonotype with many counts. No antigen is known for it. No base quality values were provided; no much bigger clone lies one nucleotide off. The study was a case-control design nested within a healthcare worker cohort in London, UK, with weekly nasopharyngeal swab PCR tests and blood sampling. Healthcare workers were recruited between 23 and 31 March 2020, during the week of the UK lockdown, and were followed weekly for up to about 16 weeks. The CDR1 and CDR2 encoded by the germline V gene are SNHLY and FYNNEI. Trimming removed 4 bases from V and 3 bases from J, leaving 10 bases between the germline ends. From its cysteine to its phenylalanine, the CDR3 spans 13 amino acids. Only CDR3 DNA remains: 39 bases, in frame from the first base. To prepare the library, 5' RACE was applied. TCRdb records NextSeq 500 as the sequencer. Unique molecular identifiers were attached to individual cDNA molecules in the TCR library protocol so that sequencing error and PCR bias could be corrected. Sequencing covered both TCR alpha and beta chains, and within each sample the abundances of alpha and beta sequences were tightly co-correlated. Per the authors' processing: V gene, J gene and CDR3 annotation of TCR sequences was performed with Decombinator V4. TCRs were defined as expanded if a significant change between any two time points was detected under a Poisson model with p below 0.0001. Abundances of TCRs were expressed as counts per million after normalisation to the total number of TCRs sequenced in each sample. MAIT TCRs were defined by TRAV1-2 paired with TRAJ12, TRAJ20 or TRAJ33, and iNKT TCRs by TRAV10 paired with TRAJ18. VDJdb, accessed 1 November 2021, was searched for CMV, EBV and SARS-CoV-2 annotated TCRs, excluding TCRs annotated for multiple antigens. In TCRdb, the public reads were trimmed at Q25 with fastp and aligned with MiXCR, with productive beta chains retained. Entries that share a CDR3 protein sequence are merged under the most common genes and DNA. The authors' filters were not applied to this entry. Within this sample are 110,000 or so distinct CDR3 sequences, with 9.5% to 13% of them counted one time only. In total, the top ten clones hold around 3% of the sample.

The chain uses TRBV2 and TRBJ2-7; too little of a D gene remains to name it. The TCR sequence derives from an adult who was a healthcare worker with PCR-confirmed SARS-CoV-2 infection or an uninfected control (not recorded which). Sequenced: whole blood. The CDR3 is CASSVRRYYEQYF. The DNA reads TGTGCCAGCAGTGTACGCAGGTACTACGAGCAGTACTTC.